A selection of T cell receptor beta chains follows, all from one sample in a study of cytomegalovirus exposure and HLA in healthy donors. The protocol was immunoSEQ multiplex PCR, while the TCRdb copy is restricted to in-frame clones and leaves out a portion. The repertoire includes under 200,000 clones, approximately 89% of them detected once, and just over 4% sits in the top ten. The specimen was PBMCs. These receptors were collected from a man between 18 and 35 years old in good health and CMV-seropositive. Both conserved end residues are part of each CDR3. A D gene is named only where the DNA matches it firmly. Only some rows state a clone size, as once, few, many or a class for expanded clones.

d_gene,abundance,j_gene,v_gene,CDR3nt,CDR3aa
-,-,TRBJ2-6,TRBV6-6,TGTGCCAGCAGCACTACAGGGATATCTGGGGCCAACGTCCTGACTTTC,CASSTTGISGANVLTF
TRBD1,few,TRBJ1-5,TRBV18,TGTGCCAGCTCACCCCAGGGACAGGGAGGCAATCAGCCCCAGCATTTT,CASSPQGQGGNQPQHF
-,-,TRBJ1-1,TRBV5-6,TGTGCCAGCAGCTTGGCCCGGGACACATACCGTCTCAACACTGAAGCTTTCTTT,CASSLARDTYRLNTEAFF
TRBD1,-,TRBJ2-4,TRBV7-9,TGTGCCAGCAGCCCAACAGGGGGCTTAGCCAAAAACATTCAGTACTTC,CASSPTGGLAKNIQYF
-,-,TRBJ2-7,TRBV6-6,TGTGCCAGCAGTTACGAACTAGATTCCTACGAGCAGTACTTC,CASSYELDSYEQYF
TRBD2,-,TRBJ2-7,TRBV27,TGTGCCAGCAGTCTACAGGGACTAGACGGAGACTACGAGCAGTACTTC,CASSLQGLDGDYEQYF
TRBD1,-,TRBJ2-7,TRBV28,TGTGCCAGCAGCCCTAACAGGGGGCCCCCCCGCGAGCAGTACTTC,CASSPNRGPPREQYF
-,once,TRBJ1-1,TRBV18,TGTGCCAGCTCACCACCAGGAGGGGACACTGAAGCTTTCTTT,CASSPPGGDTEAFF
TRBD2,-,TRBJ2-5,TRBV7-9,TGTGCCAGCAGCTCGGGACTAGCCTTACAAGAGACCCAGTACTTC,CASSSGLALQETQYF
TRBD1,-,TRBJ2-1,TRBV7-6,TGTGCCAGCAGCACAAACAGGGGGAATGAGCAGTTCTTC,CASSTNRGNEQFF
-,-,TRBJ1-5,TRBV29-1,TGCAGCGCCGGACAGACGGATCAGCCCCAGCATTTT,CSAGQTDQPQHF
TRBD2,-,TRBJ2-1,TRBV6-1,TGTGCCAGCAGTAGCGGGAGCACTATCTATGAGCAGTTCTTC,CASSSGSTIYEQFF
-,-,TRBJ1-2,TRBV7-3,TGTGCCAGCAGCCCTTGGGCAGGCGCCAACTATGGCTACACCTTC,CASSPWAGANYGYTF
-,-,TRBJ2-1,TRBV11-2,TGTGCCAGCACGGCCCGAGGCGCCATCAGAAACCATCTCTACAATGAGCAGTTCTTC,CASTARGAIRNHLYNEQFF
-,-,TRBJ2-7,TRBV23-1,TGCGCCAGCAGTACGGTCCAGGACTTTGATTCCTACGAGCAGTACTTC,CASSTVQDFDSYEQYF
-,-,TRBJ2-7,TRBV27,TGTGCCAGCAGTCTAGGAGGACTCCACTCCTACGAGCAGTACTTC,CASSLGGLHSYEQYF
-,once,TRBJ2-7,TRBV14,TGTGCCAGCAGCTCCGCTAGTTTTGAGCAGTACTTC,CASSSASFEQYF
TRBD1,few,TRBJ2-7,TRBV6-5,TGTGCCAGCAGTTACTCCGGGACAGGGTCCTACGAGCAGTACTTC,CASSYSGTGSYEQYF
TRBD1,-,TRBJ1-5,TRBV5-1,TGCGCCAGCAGCCCCGGGACAGGGGACCAGCCCCAGCATTTT,CASSPGTGDQPQHF
TRBD1,-,TRBJ2-3,TRBV2,TGTGCCAGCAGTGACCGACAGGGGGCAGATACGCAGTATTTT,CASSDRQGADTQYF
TRBD1,-,TRBJ1-1,TRBV10-3,TGTGCCATCAGTGGGACAGGGTCAATGAACACTGAAGCTTTCTTT,CAISGTGSMNTEAFF
-,-,TRBJ2-7,TRBV5-1,TGCGCCAGCAGCATCGTGGGCGGGGTGTACGAGCAGTACTTC,CASSIVGGVYEQYF
TRBD1,-,TRBJ1-5,TRBV19,TGTGCCAGTAGTATCGCCGGACAGGGGGCAAATCAGCCCCAGCATTTT,CASSIAGQGANQPQHF
-,-,TRBJ2-7,TRBV18,TGTGCCAGCTCACTCCGCCCTATTAGAACCTACGAGCAGTACTTC,CASSLRPIRTYEQYF
TRBD1,few,TRBJ1-3,TRBV7-6,TGTGCCAGCAGCTCGCGACAGGGGTCTGGAAACACCATATATTTT,CASSSRQGSGNTIYF
TRBD2,-,TRBJ2-7,TRBV10-3,TGTGCCATCAGTGGACTAGCGGGATCAGCGGGGGAGCAGTACTTC,CAISGLAGSAGEQYF
-,-,TRBJ1-1,TRBV28,TGTGCCAGTCAGAACACTGAAGCTTTCTTT,CASQNTEAFF
-,-,TRBJ2-7,TRBV2,TGTGCCAGCAGTGAACTTGTCTCCGACGAGCAGTACTTC,CASSELVSDEQYF
TRBD1,once,TRBJ1-5,TRBV5-1,TGCGCCAGCAGCTTGGGGACAGGGGGCAATCAGCCCCAGCATTTT,CASSLGTGGNQPQHF
-,-,TRBJ2-1,TRBV6-1,TGTGCCAGCAATCGAGCCGGACTTCAAAATGAGCAGTTCTTC,CASNRAGLQNEQFF
TRBD1,-,TRBJ2-7,TRBV4-2,TGTGCCAGCAGCCAATTTACCGGGACAGATAGCTACGAGCAGTACTTC,CASSQFTGTDSYEQYF
-,-,TRBJ2-5,TRBV28,TGTGCCAGCGGCAGGGCCCAAGAGACCCAGTACTTC,CASGRAQETQYF
TRBD2,-,TRBJ2-3,TRBV7-2,TGTGCCAGCAGCCGGACCACTAGCGGGGAGTATACGCAGTATTTT,CASSRTTSGEYTQYF
TRBD2,-,TRBJ2-4,TRBV2,TGTGCCAGCACCGCGCTCAGCGGGAGTACTGACATTCAGTACTTC,CASTALSGSTDIQYF
-,-,TRBJ2-1,TRBV2,TGTGCCAGCAGCAGTTTCTACAATGAGCAGTTCTTC,CASSSFYNEQFF
TRBD2,-,TRBJ2-1,TRBV6-5,TGTGCCAGCCGTTCTAGCGGGAGCTTAATTTTAGATGAGCAGTTCTTC,CASRSSGSLILDEQFF
TRBD1,-,TRBJ2-2,TRBV9,TGTGCCAGCAGCGTACAGGGGGCCACCGGGGAGCTGTTTTTT,CASSVQGATGELFF